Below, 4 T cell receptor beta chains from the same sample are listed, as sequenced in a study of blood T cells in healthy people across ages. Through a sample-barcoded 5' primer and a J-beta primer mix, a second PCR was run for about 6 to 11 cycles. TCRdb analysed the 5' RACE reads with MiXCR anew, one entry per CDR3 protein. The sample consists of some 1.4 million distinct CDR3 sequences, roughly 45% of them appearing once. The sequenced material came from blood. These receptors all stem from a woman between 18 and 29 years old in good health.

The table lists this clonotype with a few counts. In DNA form, the CDR3 reads TGTGCCAGCAGCCCAAAGGGCACAGATACGCAGTATTTT. Protein product: CASSPKGTDTQYF. V gene TRBV18 combines with J gene TRBJ2-3; unclear D gene. CDR1 and CDR2 (germline): KGHSH, LQKENI. The CDR3 has 13 amino acids. V lost 8 bases and J 1 base, leaving 10 bases between the germline ends.

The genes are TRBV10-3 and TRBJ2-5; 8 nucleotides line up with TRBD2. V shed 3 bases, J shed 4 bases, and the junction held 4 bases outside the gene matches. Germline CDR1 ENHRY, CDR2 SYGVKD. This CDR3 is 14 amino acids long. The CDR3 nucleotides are TGTGCCATCAGTGATGGCAGCGGGGGAGAGACCCAGTACTTC. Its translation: CAISDGSGGETQYF.

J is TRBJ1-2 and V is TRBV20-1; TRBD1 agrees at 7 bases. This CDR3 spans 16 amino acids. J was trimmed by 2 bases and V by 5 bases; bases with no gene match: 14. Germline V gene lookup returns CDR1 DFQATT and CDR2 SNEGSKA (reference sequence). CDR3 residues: CSARHTDRDFNYGYTF. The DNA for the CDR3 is TGCAGTGCTCGACATACCGACAGGGATTTCAACTATGGCTACACCTTC.

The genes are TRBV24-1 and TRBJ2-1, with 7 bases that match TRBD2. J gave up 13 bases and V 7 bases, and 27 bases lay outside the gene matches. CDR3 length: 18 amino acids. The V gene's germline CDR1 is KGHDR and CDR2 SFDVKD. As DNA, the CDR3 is TGTGCCACCAGAGTTTACGCTAGCGGCTCCACCAATTGGGAGACCCAGTTCTTC. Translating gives CATRVYASGSTNWETQFF.